Described below is a single TCR beta chain sequence and its context. The sample carries other DNA sequences with the same CDR3. These data originate in a study of blood T cell repertoires in COVID-19. The CDR3 contains 14 residues. CDR1 is LGHDT, CDR2 YNNKEL, per germline (reference sequence). Trimming pared 5 bases from V and 14 bases from J, leaving 19 bases between. Original handling: How many nucleated cells were present was estimated from reference gene primer amplification. The table came from immunoSEQ multiplex PCR; TCRdb's copy has only in-frame clones and leaves some out. V, J and clone size were drawn from that table, and D and trimming were deduced from the DNA. The sample records 100,000 or so clones, about 90% being singletons.

The sequenced sample was peripheral blood. This TCR was sampled from a man aged 50 to 59 with acute or convalescent COVID-19. The rearrangement uses TRBV3-1 (or the pseudogene TRBV3-2) and TRBJ1-6, with D unclear. CDR3 coding DNA: TGTGCCAGCAGCTCTCACGACACAAAATCGTCCCTCCACTTT. This translates into CASSSHDTKSSLHF.